A selection of T cell receptor beta chains follows, all from one sample in a study of blood T cell repertoires in COVID-19. Data came from immunoSEQ multiplex PCR; TCRdb stores just in-frame clones and leaves some out. Here the sample spans about 390,000 clones, 80% to 90% being singletons. Sequencing used peripheral blood. Receptor source: a woman aged 55 to 70 with COVID-19, enrolled during active disease. Each CDR3 is given with its conserved first and last residue. D genes are given only for firm matches. The size entry is marked missing in some rows and otherwise reads once, few, many or a size class.

d_call,clone_size,v_call,j_call,cdr3_nt,cdr3_aa
NA,NA,TRBV5-6,TRBJ2-5,TGTGCCAGCAGCTTGTCCGCAGGGAGGAAGACCCAGTACTTC,CASSLSAGRKTQYF
TRBD1,NA,TRBV13,TRBJ1-5,TGTGCCAGCAGCTTATCCCGGGGGACAGGGGCCCCTCTTAGCAATCAGCCCCAGCATTTT,CASSLSRGTGAPLSNQPQHF
TRBD1,few,TRBV6-5,TRBJ1-2,TGTGCCAGCAGCCGGGACAGGGCGACTGGCTACACCTTC,CASSRDRATGYTF
NA,NA,TRBV6-1,TRBJ1-2,TGTGCCAGCAGTGAAGCGAGGGAAGGGTATGGCTACACCTTC,CASSEAREGYGYTF
TRBD1,NA,TRBV7-2,TRBJ1-5,TGTGCCAGCAGCCCCCAACAGGGGTGGCAGCCCCAGCATTTT,CASSPQQGWQPQHF
TRBD1,NA,TRBV9,TRBJ1-2,TGTGCCAGCAGCCGAGGACAGGGGAATGGCTACACCTTC,CASSRGQGNGYTF
NA,NA,TRBV27,TRBJ2-1,TGTGCCAGCAGTTTAGTTCTGGACAGCCTTTCCTACAATGAGCAGTTCTTC,CASSLVLDSLSYNEQFF
TRBD1,NA,TRBV19,TRBJ1-5,TGTGCCAGTAGTATCCCCACTCGACAGGGACCTCAAAGGGGTCAGCCCCAGCATTTT,CASSIPTRQGPQRGQPQHF
TRBD1,NA,TRBV2,TRBJ2-1,TGTGCCAGCAGGGCCGGGACAGGTGTATACAATGAGCAGTTCTTC,CASRAGTGVYNEQFF
NA,NA,TRBV3-1/TRBV3-2,TRBJ1-5,TGTGCCAGCAGCCAAGGTTCTCAGGGGCTGGGCAATCAGCCCCAGCATTTT,CASSQGSQGLGNQPQHF
TRBD1,NA,TRBV19,TRBJ1-1,TGTGCCAGCTTGCGACAGGGGGCATTCTCCACTGAAGCTTTCTTT,CASLRQGAFSTEAFF
NA,NA,TRBV2,TRBJ2-3,TGTGCCAGCAGTGAGATAGGGGGGGGCGGCACAGATACGCAGTATTTT,CASSEIGGGGTDTQYF
NA,NA,TRBV7-2,TRBJ1-5,TGTGCCAGCAGCCTTAGGCAGGGGCCAAATCAGCCCCAGCATTTT,CASSLRQGPNQPQHF
TRBD1,NA,TRBV29-1,TRBJ1-6,TGCAGCGTTGCGACAGGGGTAGGTTCACCCCTCCACTTT,CSVATGVGSPLHF
NA,NA,TRBV3-1/TRBV3-2,TRBJ2-1,TGTGCCAGCAGCCAAGATACCCCCAGCGGCACGGGGCAGTTCTTC,CASSQDTPSGTGQFF
NA,NA,TRBV10-1,TRBJ1-5,TGCGCCAGCAGTGAGTCGCGGTCAGGGGTAAGGAGTAGCAATCAGCCCCAGCATTTT,CASSESRSGVRSSNQPQHF
TRBD1,NA,TRBV27,TRBJ1-6,TGTGCCAGCTCCGGGACAGGGAATTCACCCCTCCACTTT,CASSGTGNSPLHF
TRBD1,NA,TRBV5-1,TRBJ1-4,TGCGCCAGCAGCGCGGGGACAGGGAGGGAAAAACTGTTTTTT,CASSAGTGREKLFF
NA,NA,TRBV24-1,TRBJ2-2,TGTGCCACCAGTGAAATCACTCCCGGCACCGGGGAGCTGTTTTTT,CATSEITPGTGELFF
TRBD1,NA,TRBV19,TRBJ1-6,TGTGCCAGTAGTCGAAAGGGGGCTCTGGATTCACCCCTCCACTTT,CASSRKGALDSPLHF
TRBD2,NA,TRBV15,TRBJ2-2,TGTGCTACCAGCGGGCGACTAGCTGTCAGCGGGGAGCTGTTTTTT,CATSGRLAVSGELFF
TRBD1,few,TRBV10-3,TRBJ2-3,TGTGCCATCGGGACAGCTAGCACAGATACGCAGTATTTT,CAIGTASTDTQYF
NA,NA,TRBV5-4,TRBJ1-3,TGTGCCAGCAGACGGGGGGACTCTGGAAACACCATATATTTT,CASRRGDSGNTIYF
TRBD2,NA,TRBV18,TRBJ2-7,TGTGCCAGCTCACCCCAAGGGACGGGGGGTCCCTACGAGCAGTACTTC,CASSPQGTGGPYEQYF
NA,NA,TRBV12-5,TRBJ1-1,TGTGCTAGTGGCAGCCTAGACGGGGGTATAACTGAAGCTTTCTTT,CASGSLDGGITEAFF
TRBD1,NA,TRBV28,TRBJ1-2,TGTGCCAGCAGTGCGTTGAGGGGGCGCAGGATTCTAGACTATGGCTACACCTTC,CASSALRGRRILDYGYTF
NA,NA,TRBV21-1,TRBJ1-1,TGTGCCAGCATCGTCCGGGACAGGGGTACTGAAGCTTTCTTT,CASIVRDRGTEAFF
NA,once,TRBV2,TRBJ1-4,TGTGCCAGCAGTGAGGGAGGGGCTAATGAAAAACTGTTTTTT,CASSEGGANEKLFF
TRBD1,NA,TRBV27,TRBJ2-2,TGTGCCAGCAGTAGGAACAGGGGGACCGGGGAGCTGTTTTTT,CASSRNRGTGELFF
NA,NA,TRBV11-2,TRBJ2-7,TGTGCCAGCAATGTCGGGGGTGGACTCAGCTACGAGCAGTACTTC,CASNVGGGLSYEQYF
NA,NA,TRBV3-1/TRBV3-2,TRBJ1-6,TGTGCCAGCAGCCAAGATTTTGCGAGCTCCTATAATTCACCCCTCCACTTT,CASSQDFASSYNSPLHF
NA,NA,TRBV27,TRBJ1-4,TGTGCCAGCAGTCCAAACAGATTGAATAATGAAAAACTGTTTTTT,CASSPNRLNNEKLFF
TRBD2,NA,TRBV6-4,TRBJ2-3,TGTGCCAGCAGTGACCTAGCGGGGGCCACAGATACGCAGTATTTT,CASSDLAGATDTQYF
NA,NA,TRBV7-6,TRBJ1-4,TGTGCCAGCAGCTTAGCGAACAGCCCTAATGAAAAACTGTTTTTT,CASSLANSPNEKLFF
NA,NA,TRBV30,TRBJ2-7,TGTGCCTGGAGGGGGGACTCGGGGGCCTACGAGCAGTACTTC,CAWRGDSGAYEQYF
NA,once,TRBV3-1/TRBV3-2,TRBJ2-5,TGTGCCAGCAGCCAAGCCGGGACTCAAGAGACCCAGTACTTC,CASSQAGTQETQYF
TRBD1,NA,TRBV5-1,TRBJ2-1,TGCGCCAGCAGCTTGGGGGGACAGGGAACCTACAATGAGCAGTTCTTC,CASSLGGQGTYNEQFF
NA,few,TRBV14,TRBJ2-7,TGTGCCAGCAGCCCAGGGAAGGGCGAGCAGTACTTC,CASSPGKGEQYF
TRBD2,NA,TRBV19,TRBJ2-3,TGTGCCAGTAGTAGAGCGGGGGGGCCGCCAGATACGCAGTATTTT,CASSRAGGPPDTQYF
NA,NA,TRBV3-1/TRBV3-2,TRBJ2-7,TGTGCCAGCAGCCCCCGGGCAGGGGCTAGCTACGAGCAGTACTTC,CASSPRAGASYEQYF
TRBD2,NA,TRBV5-5,TRBJ2-3,TGTGCCAGCAGCTTGGAGACTAGCGGGGGGCCTCATACGCAGTATTTT,CASSLETSGGPHTQYF
NA,NA,TRBV6-1,TRBJ2-7,TGTGCCAGCAGTGAAGCGGACTTTGTGGCCTACGAGCAGTACTTC,CASSEADFVAYEQYF
TRBD1,NA,TRBV19,TRBJ1-2,TGTGCCAGTAGTCCGGGACAGGGGGCCAACTATGGCTACACCTTC,CASSPGQGANYGYTF
NA,NA,TRBV29-1,TRBJ1-2,TGCAGCGTTGAAGGGAGAGAGGCAGGGAAGGATGGCTACACCTTC,CSVEGREAGKDGYTF
TRBD2,NA,TRBV29-1,TRBJ2-5,TGCAGCTTTCAGCGGGGGGCCCAAGAGACCCAGTACTTC,CSFQRGAQETQYF
NA,NA,TRBV2,TRBJ1-1,TGTGCCAGCCTCCTCGGACAGCCAAACACTGAAGCTTTCTTT,CASLLGQPNTEAFF
TRBD1,few,TRBV5-6,TRBJ1-1,TGTGCCAGCAGCTCAACAGGGGGAAGCACTGAAGCTTTCTTT,CASSSTGGSTEAFF
NA,NA,TRBV5-4,TRBJ1-5,TGTGCCACTCTCTGGGGGGGCGAAGGCAATCAGCCCCAGCATTTT,CATLWGGEGNQPQHF
NA,NA,TRBV25-1,TRBJ1-6,TGTGCCAGTCAGACTACAGGGTATAATTCACCCCTCCACTTT,CASQTTGYNSPLHF
NA,NA,TRBV2,TRBJ1-5,TGTGCCAGCAGTACAGACATGAGTGGTAATCAGCCCCAGCATTTT,CASSTDMSGNQPQHF
TRBD1,NA,TRBV6-6,TRBJ2-2,TGTGCCAGCATCCTACAGGGGACCGGGGAGCTGTTTTTT,CASILQGTGELFF
NA,NA,TRBV18,TRBJ1-5,TGTGCCAGCTCACCAGTCTATAGCAATCAGCCCCAGCATTTT,CASSPVYSNQPQHF
TRBD1,few,TRBV10-2,TRBJ2-7,TGCGCCAGCAGTGGAGGACAGGGGGCGAAATTCTCCTACGAGCAGTACTTC,CASSGGQGAKFSYEQYF